This passage covers 2 T cell receptor beta chains from one sample sequenced in a study of T cells expressing NK-cell markers. With the 5' RACE reads reprocessed, TCRdb shows one record per CDR3 protein and no DNA. The sample's table shows about 430,000 distinct CDR3 sequences. Sequenced material: blood T cells: a sorted CD56 or NKG2C T cell subset, CD4+ or CD8+ T cells, or bulk PBMC T cells (not recorded which). All receptors derive from a woman in her forties or fifties in good health.

The chain links TRBV7-6 to TRBJ2-1; TCRdb outputs TRBD2, but without DNA this stays unchecked. CDR3 length equals 17 residues. Per the germline V gene, CDR1 is SGHVS and CDR2 is FNYEAQ. The CDR3 loop reads CASSPLASGKSYNEQFF.

The chain recombines TRBV5-1 with TRBJ1-4; TCRdb proposes TRBD1, but this gene call is untestable without DNA. The CDR3 totals 14 residues. From germline, CDR1 is SGHRS and CDR2 YFSETQ. CDR3 sequence reads: CASSPGRGGEKLFF.